This T cell receptor beta chain comes out of a study of OX40 agonist ivuxolimab in advanced cancers. Background on the study: While on treatment, patients had intravenous ivuxolimab at 0.01 to 10 mg/kg every 2 weeks. Patients with hepatocellular carcinoma, melanoma, renal cell or head and neck cancer made up the dose-escalation patients.

CDR3 length: 14 amino acids. Trimming at V came to 3 bases and at J to 1 base, leaving 2 bases not matched to a gene. CDR1 is MGHRA and CDR2 is YSYEKL in the germline V gene. Produced via immunoSEQ multiplex PCR; TCRdb's table is partial and in-frame only. The sample records 60,000 to 90,000 clones, approximately 80% being singletons. This clone was detected once. Its antigen is not identified. Study-wide points: The expanded peripheral T cells' antigen specificity was not determined. Patients who responded partially at 0.1-3.0 mg/kg showed clonal expansion ranking among the lowest.

The receptor's source is an adult with an advanced solid tumor such as melanoma, head and neck, liver or kidney cancer. The chain couples TRBV4-1 to TRBJ2-5, with 7 bases matching TRBD1. The sequencing used CD4+ or CD8+ T cells sorted from blood, collected in a trial of the OX40 agonist ivuxolimab. The CDR3 DNA reads as TGCGCCAGCAGCCACACAGGGGTCCAAGAGACCCAGTACTTC. Residues: CASSHTGVQETQYF.